These T cell receptor beta chains were read from a single sample in a study of T cell responses to AZD1222 COVID-19 vaccine. Method: immunoSEQ multiplex PCR; TCRdb's copy keeps in-frame clones and lacks some. The sample contains 65,000 to 100,000 clones, around 90% of which appear only once. Sequencing was performed on peripheral blood, taken 28 days after the second AZD1222 dose. The source is an adult who received the AZD1222 COVID-19 vaccine. Each CDR3 is given with its conserved first and last residue. Fields, in order: CDR3 DNA, CDR3 protein, clone size, D gene, J gene, V gene. The D gene is left open where the match is weak. Only part of the rows carry a size: once, few, many, or a class if the clone is expanded.

CDR3 DNA: TGTGCCAGCAGTAAGGACGGACAGGGCAATCAGCCCCAGCATTTT; CDR3 protein: CASSKDGQGNQPQHF; clone size: few; D gene: TRBD1; J gene: TRBJ1-5; V gene: TRBV2
CDR3 DNA: TGTGCCAGCAGCCAAAGAGGCACCGGGGAGCTGTTTTTT; CDR3 protein: CASSQRGTGELFF; clone size: NA; D gene: NA; J gene: TRBJ2-2; V gene: TRBV6-5
CDR3 DNA: TGCGCCAGCAGTGAGCACAGGGGCGGCAAAAACATTCAGTACTTC; CDR3 protein: CASSEHRGGKNIQYF; clone size: NA; D gene: TRBD1; J gene: TRBJ2-4; V gene: TRBV10-1
CDR3 DNA: TGTGCTAGCAGCCCGGGACAGGGTTCTGACGAGCAGTACTTC; CDR3 protein: CASSPGQGSDEQYF; clone size: NA; D gene: TRBD1; J gene: TRBJ2-7; V gene: TRBV7-7
CDR3 DNA: TGTGCCAGCACCTTATCTGGGGAGCGGTCCTACAATGAGCAGTTCTTC; CDR3 protein: CASTLSGERSYNEQFF; clone size: NA; D gene: NA; J gene: TRBJ2-1; V gene: TRBV27
CDR3 DNA: TGTGCCAGCAGCTTAAGGCGGACAGGGGGAGTTTACAATGAGCAGTTCTTC; CDR3 protein: CASSLRRTGGVYNEQFF; clone size: NA; D gene: TRBD1; J gene: TRBJ2-1; V gene: TRBV7-3
CDR3 DNA: TGTGCCAGCAGCTTGGGGGAAAACTCTGGAAACACCATATATTTT; CDR3 protein: CASSLGENSGNTIYF; clone size: NA; D gene: NA; J gene: TRBJ1-3; V gene: TRBV5-8
CDR3 DNA: TGTGCCAGCAGCCCGACACAGGGCGACGGGACCCAGTACTTC; CDR3 protein: CASSPTQGDGTQYF; clone size: NA; D gene: NA; J gene: TRBJ2-5; V gene: TRBV11-3
CDR3 DNA: TGTGCCAGCAGTTTAGTCACAGGGGCAGACGAGCAGTACTTC; CDR3 protein: CASSLVTGADEQYF; clone size: NA; D gene: TRBD1; J gene: TRBJ2-7; V gene: TRBV28
CDR3 DNA: TGTGCCAGCAGGGATACAGGGGGCTCCAGCTATGGCTACACCTTC; CDR3 protein: CASRDTGGSSYGYTF; clone size: once; D gene: TRBD1; J gene: TRBJ1-2; V gene: TRBV3-1/TRBV3-2
CDR3 DNA: TGTGCCAGCACTAAAGATTCGAACTATGGCTACACCTTC; CDR3 protein: CASTKDSNYGYTF; clone size: NA; D gene: NA; J gene: TRBJ1-2; V gene: TRBV6-5
CDR3 DNA: TGTGCCAGCAGCTTAGGAGGGGACAATTCACCCCTCCACTTT; CDR3 protein: CASSLGGDNSPLHF; clone size: NA; D gene: NA; J gene: TRBJ1-6; V gene: TRBV7-6
CDR3 DNA: TGTGCCACCCGGACAGTCAATCAGCCCCAGCATTTT; CDR3 protein: CATRTVNQPQHF; clone size: NA; D gene: NA; J gene: TRBJ1-5; V gene: TRBV28
CDR3 DNA: TGTGCCAGCAGTCAATACTATGGCTACACCTTC; CDR3 protein: CASSQYYGYTF; clone size: NA; D gene: NA; J gene: TRBJ1-2; V gene: TRBV28
CDR3 DNA: TGTGCCAGCGGGGACAGCGAAGGATTCTCACCCCTCCACTTT; CDR3 protein: CASGDSEGFSPLHF; clone size: NA; D gene: TRBD1; J gene: TRBJ1-6; V gene: TRBV27
CDR3 DNA: TGTGCCAGCAGACCGCGTAAAACATTAGCGGCGCCCCTGGGGGAGCAGTACTTC; CDR3 protein: CASRPRKTLAAPLGEQYF; clone size: NA; D gene: NA; J gene: TRBJ2-7; V gene: TRBV28
CDR3 DNA: TGTGCCAGCAGTCGGACGCCTATGAATCAGCCCCAGCATTTT; CDR3 protein: CASSRTPMNQPQHF; clone size: NA; D gene: NA; J gene: TRBJ1-5; V gene: TRBV28
CDR3 DNA: TGTGCCAGCAGCTCGGGACAGGGGACAGAGACCCAGTACTTC; CDR3 protein: CASSSGQGTETQYF; clone size: NA; D gene: TRBD1; J gene: TRBJ2-5; V gene: TRBV7-2
CDR3 DNA: TGTGCCAGTAGCCCGGGGCAGACCAATCAGCCCCAGCATTTT; CDR3 protein: CASSPGQTNQPQHF; clone size: NA; D gene: NA; J gene: TRBJ1-5; V gene: TRBV19
CDR3 DNA: TGTGCCAGCCAGTTTAGCGGATCCTACGAGCAGTACTTC; CDR3 protein: CASQFSGSYEQYF; clone size: NA; D gene: NA; J gene: TRBJ2-7; V gene: TRBV5-6
CDR3 DNA: TGTGCCAGCAGTGACATCCCCCTAGCTGGAGAGACCCAGTACTTC; CDR3 protein: CASSDIPLAGETQYF; clone size: NA; D gene: NA; J gene: TRBJ2-5; V gene: TRBV2
CDR3 DNA: TGTGCCATCAGTGAGGGGACTAGCGACTACGAGCAGTACTTC; CDR3 protein: CAISEGTSDYEQYF; clone size: few; D gene: TRBD2; J gene: TRBJ2-7; V gene: TRBV10-3
CDR3 DNA: TGCGCCAGCAGGGTTAACGAAGAGACCCAGTACTTC; CDR3 protein: CASRVNEETQYF; clone size: NA; D gene: NA; J gene: TRBJ2-5; V gene: TRBV5-1